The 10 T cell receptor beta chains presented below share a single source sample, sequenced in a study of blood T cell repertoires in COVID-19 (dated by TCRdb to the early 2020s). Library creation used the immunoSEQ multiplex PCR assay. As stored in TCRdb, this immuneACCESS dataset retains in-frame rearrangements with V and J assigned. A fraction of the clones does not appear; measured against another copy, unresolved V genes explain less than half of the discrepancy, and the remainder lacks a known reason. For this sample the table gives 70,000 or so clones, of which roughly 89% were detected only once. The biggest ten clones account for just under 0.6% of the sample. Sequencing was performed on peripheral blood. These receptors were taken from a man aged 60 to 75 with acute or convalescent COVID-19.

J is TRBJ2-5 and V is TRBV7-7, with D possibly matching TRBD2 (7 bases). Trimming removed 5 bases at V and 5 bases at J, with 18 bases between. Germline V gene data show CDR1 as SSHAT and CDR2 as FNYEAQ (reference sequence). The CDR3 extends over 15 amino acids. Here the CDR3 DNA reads TGTGCCAGCAGCGCAGGGGCGGGGGCTGGGGAGACCCAGTACTTC. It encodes CASSAGAGAGETQYF.

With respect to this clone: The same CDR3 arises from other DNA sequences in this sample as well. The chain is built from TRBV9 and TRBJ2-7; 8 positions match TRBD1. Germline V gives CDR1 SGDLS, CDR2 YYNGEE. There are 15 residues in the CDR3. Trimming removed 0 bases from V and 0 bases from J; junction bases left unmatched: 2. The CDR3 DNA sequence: TGTGCCAGCAGCGTAGGGACAGGGAGCTCCTACGAGCAGTACTTC. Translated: CASSVGTGSSYEQYF.

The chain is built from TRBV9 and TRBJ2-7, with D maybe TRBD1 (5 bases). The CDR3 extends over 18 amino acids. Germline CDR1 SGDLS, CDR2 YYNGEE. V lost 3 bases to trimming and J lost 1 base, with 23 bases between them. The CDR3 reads CASSARVHSKRGSYEQYF. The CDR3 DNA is TGTGCCAGCAGCGCCCGGGTCCACTCAAAAAGGGGTTCCTACGAGCAGTACTTC.

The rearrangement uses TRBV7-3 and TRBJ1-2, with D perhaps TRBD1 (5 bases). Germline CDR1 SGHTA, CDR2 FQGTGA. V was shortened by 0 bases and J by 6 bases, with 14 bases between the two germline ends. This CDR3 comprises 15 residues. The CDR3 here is CASSLTGRDYDGYTF. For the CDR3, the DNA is TGTGCCAGCAGCTTAACCGGCAGGGATTATGATGGCTACACCTTC. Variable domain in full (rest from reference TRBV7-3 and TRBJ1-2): GAGVSQTPSNKVTEKGKYVELRCDPISGHTALYWYRQSLGQGPEFLIYFQGTGAADDSGLPNDRFFAVRPEGSVSTLKIQRTERGDSAVYLCASSLTGRDYDGYTFGSGTRLTVV.

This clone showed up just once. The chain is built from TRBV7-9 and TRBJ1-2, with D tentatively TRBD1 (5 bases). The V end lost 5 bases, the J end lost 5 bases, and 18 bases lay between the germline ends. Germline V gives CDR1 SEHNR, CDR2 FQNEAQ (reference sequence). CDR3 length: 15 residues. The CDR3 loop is CASSPAGPRGYGYTF. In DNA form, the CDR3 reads TGTGCCAGCAGCCCCGCGGGACCCCGCGGGTATGGCTACACCTTC.

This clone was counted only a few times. CDR3 in DNA: TGTGCCAGCAGTGAAGGCTTCGGACAGGGGGACCCTATCTATGGCTACACCTTC. Translated, it gives CASSEGFGQGDPIYGYTF. The V call is TRBV25-1, the J call TRBJ1-2; 10 bases are shared with TRBD1. This CDR3 contains 18 residues. The V gene's germline CDR1 is MGHDK and CDR2 SYGVNS. After removal of 2 bases from V and 4 bases from J, the junction contained 13 bases not matched to a gene.

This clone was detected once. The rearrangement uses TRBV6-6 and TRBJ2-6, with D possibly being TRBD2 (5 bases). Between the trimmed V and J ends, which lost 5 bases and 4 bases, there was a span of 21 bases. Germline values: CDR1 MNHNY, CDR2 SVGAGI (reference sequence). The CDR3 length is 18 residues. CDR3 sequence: CASSPYSSLATGANVLTF. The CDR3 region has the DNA TGTGCCAGCAGTCCTTATTCATCTCTAGCTACGGGGGCCAACGTCCTGACTTTC.

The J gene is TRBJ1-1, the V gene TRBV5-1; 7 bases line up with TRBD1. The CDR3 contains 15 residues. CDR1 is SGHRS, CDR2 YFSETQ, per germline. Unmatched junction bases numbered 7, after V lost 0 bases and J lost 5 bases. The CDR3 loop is CASSLVRGKRTEAFF. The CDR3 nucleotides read TGCGCCAGCAGCTTGGTCAGGGGGAAAAGGACTGAAGCTTTCTTT.

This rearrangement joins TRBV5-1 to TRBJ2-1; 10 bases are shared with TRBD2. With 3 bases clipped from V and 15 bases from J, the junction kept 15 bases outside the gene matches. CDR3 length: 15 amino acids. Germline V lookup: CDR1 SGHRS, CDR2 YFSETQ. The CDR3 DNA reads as TGCGCCAGCAGCTACGAAGCGGGAGGGACAATGATGGCGTTCTTC. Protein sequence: CASSYEAGGTMMAFF.

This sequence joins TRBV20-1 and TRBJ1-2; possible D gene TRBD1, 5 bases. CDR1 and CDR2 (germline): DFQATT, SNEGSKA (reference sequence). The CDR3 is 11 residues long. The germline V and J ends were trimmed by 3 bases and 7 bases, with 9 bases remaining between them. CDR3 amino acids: CSASPGSGYTF. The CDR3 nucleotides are TGCAGTGCTAGCCCAGGGTCTGGCTACACCTTC.